This T cell receptor (beta chain) was documented in a study of blood T cell repertoires in COVID-19. Study summary: COVID-19 samples, acute and convalescent, were from the United States, Italy and Spain. In each case, the material was cDNA or gDNA derived from T cells, B-cell-depleted T cells, or PBMCs.

The repertoire was sequenced with immunoSEQ multiplex PCR; TCRdb's copy has only in-frame clones and lacks some. Among a few hundred thousand clones, about 80% were seen once, and the ten largest hold 1.9%. Sample share makes this clone medium-sized. The CDR3 runs to 15 residues. Germline trimming cut 8 bases from V and 8 bases from J; bases unmatched to any gene: 13. The germline gives CDR1 SEHNR, CDR2 FQNEAQ (reference sequence). V and J are TRBV7-9 and TRBJ1-4, with 8 bases aligning to TRBD1. Sequencing was carried out using peripheral blood. This TCR came from a man in his thirties or forties who had recovered from COVID-19. CDR3 loop: CASFGTGTGGEKLFF. CDR3 in DNA: TGTGCCAGCTTTGGGACCGGGACAGGAGGCGAAAAACTGTTTTTT.